This T cell receptor (beta chain) was sequenced during a study of control samples from healthy donors and cancer patients. The method was immunoSEQ multiplex PCR; TCRdb's version includes in-frame clones alone and lacks a portion of them. Of approximately 160,000 clones in the sample, roughly 92% were seen once. Germline V gene data show CDR1 as SGHTA and CDR2 as FQGNSA. Trimming stripped 4 bases from V and 2 bases from J, with 15 bases between. The CDR3 has 16 residues. This clonotype originated in a woman aged 25 to 39 in good health. What was sequenced was blood. This chain connects TRBV7-2 to TRBJ1-5, with D unresolved. The CDR3 loop is CASSSAPLPGNQPQHF. The CDR3 nucleotides are TGTGCCAGCAGCTCAGCCCCCTTGCCGGGCAATCAGCCCCAGCATTTT.